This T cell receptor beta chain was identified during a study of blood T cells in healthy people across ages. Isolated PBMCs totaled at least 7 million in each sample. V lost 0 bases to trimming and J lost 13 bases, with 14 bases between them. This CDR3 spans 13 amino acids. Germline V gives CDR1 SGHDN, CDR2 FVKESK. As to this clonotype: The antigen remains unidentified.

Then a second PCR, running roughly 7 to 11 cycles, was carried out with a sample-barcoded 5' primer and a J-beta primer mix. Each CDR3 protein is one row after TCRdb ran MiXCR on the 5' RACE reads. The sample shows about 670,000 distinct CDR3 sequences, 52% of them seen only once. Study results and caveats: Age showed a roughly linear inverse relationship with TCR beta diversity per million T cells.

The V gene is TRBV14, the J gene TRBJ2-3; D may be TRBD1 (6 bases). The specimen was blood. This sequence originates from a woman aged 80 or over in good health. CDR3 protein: CASSQDWQGSKYF. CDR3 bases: TGTGCCAGCAGCCAAGATTGGCAGGGGTCTAAGTATTTT.